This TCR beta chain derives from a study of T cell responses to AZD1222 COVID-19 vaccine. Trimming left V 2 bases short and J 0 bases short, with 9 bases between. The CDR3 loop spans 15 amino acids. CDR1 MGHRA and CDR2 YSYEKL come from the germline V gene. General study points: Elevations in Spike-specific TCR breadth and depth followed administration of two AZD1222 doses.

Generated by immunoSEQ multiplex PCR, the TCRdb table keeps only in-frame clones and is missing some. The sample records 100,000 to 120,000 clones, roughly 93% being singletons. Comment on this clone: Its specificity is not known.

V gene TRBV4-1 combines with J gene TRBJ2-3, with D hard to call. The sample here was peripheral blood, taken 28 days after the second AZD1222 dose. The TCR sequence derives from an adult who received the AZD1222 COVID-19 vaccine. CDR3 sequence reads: CASSQKPPSTDTQYF. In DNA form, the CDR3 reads TGCGCCAGCAGCCAAAAACCTCCTAGCACAGATACGCAGTATTTT.